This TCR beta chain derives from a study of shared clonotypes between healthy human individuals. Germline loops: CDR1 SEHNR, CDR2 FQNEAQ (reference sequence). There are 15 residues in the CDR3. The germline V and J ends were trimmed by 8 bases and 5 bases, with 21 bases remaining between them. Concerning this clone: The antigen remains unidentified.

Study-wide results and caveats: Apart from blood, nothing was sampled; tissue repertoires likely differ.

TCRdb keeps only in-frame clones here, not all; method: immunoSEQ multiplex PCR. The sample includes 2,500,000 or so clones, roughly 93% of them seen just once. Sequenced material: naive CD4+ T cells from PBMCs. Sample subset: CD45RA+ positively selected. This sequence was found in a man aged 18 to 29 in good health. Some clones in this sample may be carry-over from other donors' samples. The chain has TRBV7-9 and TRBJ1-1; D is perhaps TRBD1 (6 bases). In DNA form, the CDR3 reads TGTGCCAGCTCTTCCTTGGGGGGCCCGAGGACTGAAGCTTTCTTT. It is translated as CASSSLGGPRTEAFF.